This T cell receptor beta chain is from a study of T-cell memory formation after mild COVID-19. Overall study context: Clusters were largely donor specific. Study observations and caveats: Among contracting clones, CD4+ were mainly CM/EM and CD8+ enriched in EMRA. Cross-reactive memory appears to have joined, as suggested by some responding clones showing up in pre-infection memory.

For this clonotype: Its antigen is unknown.

V was shortened by 5 bases and J by 7 bases, with 12 bases between the two germline ends. Germline V lookup: CDR1 MNHEY, CDR2 SVGAGI. This CDR3 has 13 residues. Sample barcodes and UMIs were carried by the TCR alpha and TCR beta cDNA libraries that 5'RACE generated with constant-segment primers. TCRdb reprocessed the 5' RACE reads via MiXCR and lists one record per CDR3 protein. This table holds 550,000 to 700,000 distinct CDR3 sequences, over 15% found once. Input material: PBMCs or a T cell subset sorted from them (not recorded which). The chain combines TRBV6-5 with TRBJ1-3; unclear D gene. The sequence was obtained from an adult woman who had mild COVID-19 (a few samples of this study predate the infection). Cell type and time point are not known. This chain's CDR3 is CASSTRDGNTIYF. CDR3 nucleotides: TGTGCCAGCAGTACGCGGGATGGGAACACCATATATTTT.